This TCR beta chain was identified during a study of blood T cell repertoires in COVID-19. Study-wide background: Acute and convalescent COVID-19 samples came from the United States, Italy and Spain. Sources were T cells, B-cell-depleted T cells, or PBMCs; the material itself was cDNA or gDNA.

Germline V gene data show CDR1 as MDHEN and CDR2 as SYDVKM. The germline V and J ends were trimmed by 6 bases and 6 bases, with 18 bases remaining between them. The CDR3 runs 15 residues. Source study methods: It was from reference gene primer amplification that nucleated cell counts were estimated. Sequencing used immunoSEQ multiplex PCR; TCRdb keeps in-frame clones, though not all of them. V and J calls plus clone size are reproduced from that table; the DNA served to infer D and trimming. Among a few hundred thousand clones listed, 80% to 85% were seen once. Seattle patient enrollment occurred during active infection, with longitudinal follow-up thereafter.

The V call is TRBV28, the J call TRBJ1-5, with D perhaps matching TRBD1 (5 bases). The sample consisted of peripheral blood. This TCR was sampled from a woman of 80 years or more with COVID-19, enrolled during active disease. The CDR3 reads CASSPETRGTQPQHF. The CDR3 DNA follows: TGTGCCAGCAGCCCGGAAACACGGGGGACTCAGCCCCAGCATTTT. Full variable domain (remainder filled in from reference TRBV28 and TRBJ1-5): DVKVTQSSRYLVKRTGEKVFLECVQDMDHENMFWYRQDPGLGLRLIYFSYDVKMKEKGDIPEGYSVSREKKERFSLILESASTNQTSMYLCASSPETRGTQPQHFGDGTRLSIL.